The clone carrying this T cell receptor (beta chain) was counted a single time. This record belongs to a study of T cell changes during pregnancy in multiple sclerosis. Assay used: immunoSEQ multiplex PCR; TCRdb lists only in-frame clones, some missing. The repertoire consists of tens of thousands of clones, with over 80% occurring once and the leading ten covering approximately 2.8%. The sample here was peripheral blood, taken in the third trimester of pregnancy. This TCR came from a female donor in good health, enrolled as a control in a pregnancy study.

For the CDR3, the DNA is TGTGCCAGCAGCCAAGAGCTAGCGGGAGGGCCGCGGTTGGAGACCCAGTACTTC. Amino acid sequence: CASSQELAGGPRLETQYF. The rearrangement joins TRBV4-2 to TRBJ2-5; 12 bases match TRBD2. The CDR3 is 18 amino acids. CDR1 is LGHNA and CDR2 is YNFKEQ in the germline V gene. The V and J ends lost 0 bases and 5 bases, in that order; junction bases with no gene match: 10.